This TCR beta chain was identified during a study of blood T cells in healthy people across ages. A remark on this clonotype: Antigen specificity is unknown.

A second PCR, run for roughly 7 to 11 cycles, used a sample-barcoded 5' primer plus a J-beta primer mix. Tags on each cDNA molecule came from a template-switch adaptor with 12 random nucleotides. TCRdb reprocessed the 5' RACE reads with MiXCR, giving one entry per CDR3 protein. This table has approximately 800,000 distinct CDR3 sequences, around 50% appearing once. General observations from the study: Age advanced and TCR beta diversity per million T cells fell, roughly linearly. It was the long-lived donors that had more naive CD4+ cells and higher diversity than aged donors. Reliance upon unsorted PBMCs precluded definitive naive versus antigen-experienced comparison.

This TCR was recovered from a man in his forties in good health. Sequences were obtained from blood.

The CDR3 sequence is CASSPRWESGRSNEQFF. CDR3 nucleotides: TGTGCCAGCAGCCCTAGGTGGGAGAGCGGGAGATCTAATGAGCAGTTCTTC. This rearrangement joins TRBV13 to TRBJ2-1; 8 bases match TRBD2. Per germline, CDR1 PRHDT and CDR2 FYEKMQ (reference sequence). The junction had 16 bases not matched to a gene; V was cut back by 5 bases and J by 7 bases. This CDR3 region has 17 residues.